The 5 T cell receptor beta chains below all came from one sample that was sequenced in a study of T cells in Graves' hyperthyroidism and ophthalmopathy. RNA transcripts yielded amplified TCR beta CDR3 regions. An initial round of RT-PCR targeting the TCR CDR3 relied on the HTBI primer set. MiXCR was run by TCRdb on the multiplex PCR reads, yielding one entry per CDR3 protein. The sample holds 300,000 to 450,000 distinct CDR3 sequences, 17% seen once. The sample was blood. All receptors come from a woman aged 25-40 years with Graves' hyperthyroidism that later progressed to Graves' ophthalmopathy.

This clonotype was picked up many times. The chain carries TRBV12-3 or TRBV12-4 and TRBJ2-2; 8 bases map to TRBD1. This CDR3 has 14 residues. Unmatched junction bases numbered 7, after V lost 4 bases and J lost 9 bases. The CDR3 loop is CASSYDRGFRELFF. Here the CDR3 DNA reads TGTGCCAGCAGTTACGACAGGGGTTTCCGGGAGCTGTTTTTT.

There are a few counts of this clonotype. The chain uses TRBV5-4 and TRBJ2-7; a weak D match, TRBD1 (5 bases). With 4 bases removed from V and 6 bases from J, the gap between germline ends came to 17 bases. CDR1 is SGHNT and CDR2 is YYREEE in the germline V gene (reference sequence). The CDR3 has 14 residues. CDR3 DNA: TGTGCCAGCAGCCCAGGACAAACGAAACGCGAGCAGTACTTC. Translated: CASSPGQTKREQYF.

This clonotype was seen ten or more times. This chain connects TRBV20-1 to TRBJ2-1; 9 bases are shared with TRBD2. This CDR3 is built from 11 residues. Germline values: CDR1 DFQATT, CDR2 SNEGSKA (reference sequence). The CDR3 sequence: CSLAGDNEQFF. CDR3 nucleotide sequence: TGCAGCTTAGCGGGAGACAATGAGCAGTTCTTC.

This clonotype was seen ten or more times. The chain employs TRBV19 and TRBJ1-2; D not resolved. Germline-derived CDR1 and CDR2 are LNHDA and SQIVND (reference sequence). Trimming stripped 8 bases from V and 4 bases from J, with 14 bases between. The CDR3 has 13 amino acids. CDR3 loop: CASLARRPYGYTF. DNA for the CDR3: TGTGCCAGTCTTGCCCGCAGACCCTATGGCTACACCTTC.

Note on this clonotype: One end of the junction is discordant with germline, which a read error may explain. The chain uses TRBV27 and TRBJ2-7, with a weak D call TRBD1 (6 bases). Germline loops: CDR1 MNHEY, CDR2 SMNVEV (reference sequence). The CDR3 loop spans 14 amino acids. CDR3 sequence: CARRADPGAYEQYF. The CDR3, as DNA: TGTGCCCGCAGGGCCGACCCAGGGGCCTACGAGCAGTACTTC.